The T cell receptor (beta chain) under discussion was sequenced for a study of cytomegalovirus exposure and HLA in healthy donors. Primers included in the PCR were 60 Vbeta and 13 Jbeta primers. Some clones are missing from TCRdb's copy, which holds only in-frame ones; the method was immunoSEQ multiplex PCR. The sample gives 120,000 to 150,000 clones, approximately 71% of which show up once; 4% to 6% is in the top ten. With regard to this clone: Its antigen is not known.

Study observations and caveats: Among TCR beta chains, those listed as cytomegalovirus-associated numbered about 150. Later on, an analysis showed TCR association rates differing by HLA locus, with DRB1 the most and HLA-C the fewest.

Input material: PBMCs. The source of this sequence is a woman aged 45-65 years in good health and CMV-seronegative.

The CDR3 is CASSRGTASSGNTIYF. The CDR3 coding sequence is TGTGCCAGCAGCAGGGGGACAGCATCCTCTGGAAACACCATATATTTT. The chain has TRBV5-4 and TRBJ1-3; 7 bases are a match to TRBD1. CDR1 is SGHNT, CDR2 YYREEE, per germline (reference sequence). Unmatched junction bases numbered 7, after V lost 4 bases and J lost 0 bases. The length of the CDR3 is 16 residues.